This paragraph reports one T cell receptor beta chain. Antigen: not known. This CDR3 comprises 17 residues. The V gene's germline CDR1 is SGHTA and CDR2 FQGNSA. V lost 1 base to trimming and J lost 0 bases, with 15 bases between them. The data derive from a study of blood T cells in healthy people across ages. Whole-study findings and limits: Older individuals had lower TCR beta diversity per million T cells (the decline was roughly linear). Any conclusive comparison of naive versus antigen-experienced cells was prevented by using unsorted PBMCs.

Healthy Russian Caucasian donors spanned ages about 6 to 95 years. The authors extracted at least 5.5 micrograms of total RNA per sample. A sample-barcoded 5' primer and a J-beta primer mix were used in a second PCR of about 7 to 12 cycles. One entry per CDR3 protein, called by TCRdb with MiXCR from the 5' RACE reads. The sample includes roughly 700,000 distinct CDR3 sequences, 49% of them seen just once. This TCR was recovered from an older woman in good health. The chain carries TRBV7-2 and TRBJ1-1; possible D gene TRBD1, 5 bases. Input material: blood. Written as DNA, the CDR3 is TGTGCCAGCAGCTTAGTCTTTCAGGGAATAATGAACACTGAAGCTTTCTTT. The encoded protein is CASSLVFQGIMNTEAFF. The entire variable domain, with the rest obtained from reference TRBV7-2 and TRBJ1-1, is as follows: GAGVSQSPSNKVTEKGKDVELRCDPISGHTALYWYRQSLGQGLEFLIYFQGNSAPDKSGLPSDRFSAERTGGSVSTLTIQRTQQEDSAVYLCASSLVFQGIMNTEAFFGQGTRLTVV.